This TCR beta chain was retrieved from a study of blood T cell repertoires in COVID-19. Germline loops: CDR1 SGDLS, CDR2 YYNGEE. Deletions cut 0 bases from V and 8 bases from J, with 11 bases between. The CDR3 spans 13 residues. Clones were read by immunoSEQ multiplex PCR, and TCRdb kept only the in-frame ones, dropping some. The table includes about 140,000 clones, approximately 89% detected once. The sequence was collected from a human donor in a cohort sampled during active COVID-19. Sequencing was carried out using peripheral blood. The chain combines TRBV9 with TRBJ1-2, with TRBD1 as a possible D gene (5 bases). The CDR3 DNA follows: TGTGCCAGCAGCGTAGGGGCAGGGTCCGGCTACACCTTC. Its protein is CASSVGAGSGYTF.